This entry features one T cell receptor (beta chain) sequence. In this sample, this clonotype turned up once. It has no known antigen specificity. Within one base of it there is no much larger clone, and no base qualities were kept. The donors were some 36 Caucasian individuals from Russia, aged roughly 6 to 100 years, who were systemically healthy. Each donor gave 8 to 10 milliliters of peripheral blood, collected into EDTA-treated Vacutainer tubes. Ficoll-Paque density-gradient centrifugation was used to isolate PBMCs, with at least 6 million obtained per sample. Trizol reagent was used to extract total RNA from the PBMCs, yielding at least 5.5 micrograms per sample. For every donor, an aliquot of PBMCs went through flow cytometry to measure the percentages of naive CD45RAhigh/CD27high T cells. This record belongs to a study of blood T cells in healthy people across ages (dated by TCRdb to about 2015). In the study overall: In model experiments, template switching captured roughly one uniquely barcoded TCR beta cDNA molecule for every two T cells. The study measured age-related changes in TCR beta repertoire diversity using deep sequencing normalized with unique cDNA molecular identifiers. Using the same blood draw, the study looked at two additional independent replicas of 1 million unique cDNA reads for two donors, one aged 18 to 30 and the other aged 80 or older. Donors of different ages were randomly distributed across sequencing lanes to avoid experimental bias. Four age groups were formed from the donors: young (average 16 years), middle-aged (roughly 38), aged (approximately 60) and long-lived (roughly 81). Overall results and qualifications from the work: Total diversity estimates from one million sequenced T cells were considered lower bounds and underestimates. Compared with the aged group, the long-lived group had more naive CD4+ T cells, fewer expanded clones and increased TCR diversity, suggesting age selection. Since profiling was done on bulk unsorted PBMCs, naive and antigen-experienced compartments could not be conclusively compared. A strong correlation was found between observed TCR beta diversity and the percentage of naive T cells measured by flow cytometry. As age increased, observed TCR beta diversity per million T cells dropped in a roughly linear way, and a significant reduction was already evident by age 40. Because donor CMV infection status was unknown, age-related changes in expanded clonotypes were potentially confounded.

The protocol used for the library was 5' RACE. The reads were generated on an Illumina HiSeq 2500. A second PCR of roughly 7 to 11 cycles was run with a J-beta primer mix and a sample-barcoded 5' primer. A unique molecular identifier was introduced onto each TCR beta cDNA molecule by a template-switch 5' adaptor carrying 12 random nucleotides. At least 2.5 million CDR3-containing paired-end reads were obtained from each sample. All of the RNA was converted into first-strand cDNA using the Mint cDNA synthesis kit, with a TRBC-specific oligonucleotide serving as the primer. Following uracil-DNA glycosylase treatment, a first 18-cycle PCR with universal primers M1SS and BC2_uni_R was performed on all cDNA. The paper's data handling went like this. For normalization, 1 million high-quality reads, each with a distinct molecular identifier, were randomly selected from each sample. Instead of being binned into consensus sequences, reads that shared molecular identifiers were thrown out. CDR3 identification, clonotype clustering and error correction used MiTCR with a Q25 quality threshold and the strictest error-elimination algorithm. Lower-bound total TCR beta diversity was estimated with a nonparametric unseen species model using Euler transformation. Starting from the raw public reads, TCRdb applied fastp trimming at Q25, assembled clones with MiXCR and retained in-frame beta chains. Records with the same CDR3 protein are collapsed into one entry carrying the most frequent genes and DNA. The V and J calls and clone size are TCRdb's, not the authors'. For this sample the table gives some 1.4 million distinct CDR3 sequences, of which around two fifths were detected only once. In total, the top ten clones hold 7% to 9.5% of the sample.

Input material: blood. This clonotype originated in a woman aged 18-35 years in good health.

The CDR3 loop reads CASSASGQGTLAKNIQYF. Read as DNA, the sequence is TGTGCCAGCAGCGCTTCGGGACAGGGAACTTTAGCCAAAAACATTCAGTACTTC. Recombination connected TRBV7-2 to TRBJ2-4; 9 central bases correspond to TRBD1. Sequences SGHTA (CDR1) and FQGNSA (CDR2) are obtained from the germline V gene. The CDR3 runs 18 amino acids, cysteine and phenylalanine included. Only the CDR3 part of the read is kept: 54 bases, read in frame from the first base. Trimming removed 5 bases from V and 0 bases from J; the gene matches leave 11 bases unexplained.